A single sample is the source of the 21 T cell receptor beta chains below, sequenced in a study of cytomegalovirus exposure and HLA in healthy donors (dated by TCRdb to 2017 to 2019). The library was generated by the immunoSEQ multiplex PCR assay. The multiplex PCR relied on a mix of 60 forward primers for TCR Vbeta segments and 13 reverse primers for TCR Jbeta segments. In its TCRdb copy, this immuneACCESS table keeps in-frame sequences only and misses some clones. Where compared with another copy, unresolved V genes explain less than half of these, and the others have no known cause. The table for this sample lists 150,000 to 200,000 clones; 75% of them were counted only once. The top ten hold 2.5% to 3.5% of the sample. Sequencing was done on a sample of PBMCs. The receptors originated from a woman aged 45-65 years in good health and CMV-seropositive.

The V and J genes are TRBV5-1 and TRBJ2-5; 7 nucleotides agree with TRBD2. Germline CDR1 and CDR2: SGHRS and YFSETQ. The trim removed 0 bases at V and 6 bases at J, leaving 5 bases unmatched. The CDR3 spans 14 residues. CDR3 region: CASSLDGGGKTQYF. In DNA, the CDR3 is TGCGCCAGCAGCTTGGATGGGGGGGGAAAGACCCAGTACTTC.

The chain is built from TRBV5-1 and TRBJ2-3; maybe TRBD1 (5 bases). The CDR3 consists of 15 residues. Germline CDR1 SGHRS, CDR2 YFSETQ. V was cut by 1 base and J by 2 bases, with 11 bases left in between. The chain's CDR3 is CASSLRQTFTDTQYF. CDR3 nucleotide sequence: TGCGCCAGCAGCTTGAGACAGACCTTCACAGATACGCAGTATTTT. Combining the CDR3 with reference TRBV5-1 and TRBJ2-3 gives the whole variable domain KAGVTQTPRYLIKTRGQQVTLSCSPISGHRSVSWYQQTPGQGLQFLFEYFSETQRNKGNFPGRFSGRQFSNSRSEMNVSTLELGDSALYLCASSLRQTFTDTQYFGPGTRLTVL.

In regard to this clone: Compared with germline, one end of the junction differs, possibly owing to a read error. The chain recombines TRBV7-9 with TRBJ2-1, with TRBD2 matching 9 bases. CDR3 size: 16 residues. Germline V gene lookup returns CDR1 SEHNR and CDR2 FQNEAQ (reference sequence). Written as DNA, the CDR3 is TGTTCCAGCAGCGCCACCGGGACAGTTATTAGCGGGGGGCAGTTCTTC. Encoded protein: CSSSATGTVISGGQFF.

This chain joins TRBV2 and TRBJ1-1, with D perhaps TRBD1 (6 bases). Germline V gives CDR1 SNHLY, CDR2 FYNNEI. Trimming took 1 base from V and 3 from J, leaving 12 bases between them. The CDR3 extends over 15 amino acids. The CDR3 DNA reads TGTGCCAGCAGTGAAGAGTTAGGGGGGGACACTGAAGCTTTCTTT. Protein: CASSEELGGDTEAFF. Looking up the rest from reference TRBV2 and TRBJ1-1 gives the full variable domain: EPEVTQTPSHQVTQMGQEVILRCVPISNHLYFYWYRQILGQKVEFLVSFYNNEISEKSEIFDDQFSVERPDGSNFTLKIRSTKLEDSAMYFCASSEELGGDTEAFFGQGTRLTVV.

The chain recombines TRBV6-1 with TRBJ1-5; no definite D call. Germline V gives CDR1 MNHNS, CDR2 SASEGT. V was pared by 5 bases and J by 10 bases, with 15 bases between. There are 13 residues in the CDR3. CDR3 bases: TGTGCCAGCAGTTCCACATTTGGTCAACCCCAGCATTTT. Protein product: CASSSTFGQPQHF.

The rearrangement uses TRBV12-5 and TRBJ2-5, with a tentative D call TRBD1 (6 bases). The CDR3 loop spans 15 amino acids. Trimming stripped 6 bases from V and 4 bases from J, with 18 bases between. Germline-derived CDR1 and CDR2 are LGHNT and FRNRAP. CDR3 bases: TGTGCTAGTGGACAATTACACGTAGGGGGAGAGACCCAGTACTTC. Its translation is CASGQLHVGGETQYF.

In this sample, this clone turned up once. V and J are TRBV7-6 and TRBJ1-1, with 7 bases aligning to TRBD1. This CDR3 is 14 amino acids long. The V segment lost 1 base and the J segment 8 bases; nucleotides outside the gene matches: 7. Germline V gene data show CDR1 as SGHVS and CDR2 as FNYEAQ. The CDR3 here is CASSLEGAVREAFF. DNA for the CDR3: TGTGCCAGCAGCTTAGAGGGGGCAGTTCGGGAAGCTTTCTTT.

The rearrangement joins TRBV2 to TRBJ2-5, with D hard to call. CDR1 SNHLY and CDR2 FYNNEI come from the germline V gene. V lost 7 bases and J 5 bases, leaving 20 bases between the germline ends. This CDR3 is 15 amino acids long. CDR3 DNA sequence: TGTGCCAGCACCTCCCAGGCCCTACGTCGGGAGACCCAGTACTTC. It translates to CASTSQALRRETQYF. The entire variable domain, with the rest obtained from reference TRBV2 and TRBJ2-5, is as follows: EPEVTQTPSHQVTQMGQEVILRCVPISNHLYFYWYRQILGQKVEFLVSFYNNEISEKSEIFDDQFSVERPDGSNFTLKIRSTKLEDSAMYFCASTSQALRRETQYFGPGTRLLVL.

The rearrangement links TRBV7-9 to TRBJ2-5, with TRBD2 matching over 10 bases. Per the germline V gene, CDR1 is SEHNR and CDR2 is FQNEAQ (reference sequence). The CDR3 sequence is 15 residues long. CDR3: CAGASGGYSRETQYF. The CDR3 DNA follows: TGTGCTGGGGCTAGCGGGGGTTACTCTCGAGAGACCCAGTACTTC.

This rearrangement joins TRBV13 to TRBJ1-6; D gene ambiguous. This CDR3 spans 12 amino acids. Between the trimmed V and J ends, which lost 5 bases and 13 bases, there was a span of 12 bases. CDR1 and CDR2 from the germline V gene are PRHDT and FYEKMQ (reference sequence). CDR3: CASSPPSSPLHF. The DNA of the CDR3 is TGTGCCAGCAGCCCCCCCTCGTCGCCCCTCCACTTT.

This clone was seen a few times. The chain employs TRBV18 and TRBJ1-5; a weak D match, TRBD1 (5 bases). The germline V and J ends were trimmed by 2 bases and 4 bases, with 18 bases remaining between them. CDR1 is KGHSH and CDR2 is LQKENI in the germline V gene. The CDR3 contains 17 residues. CDR3 DNA sequence: TGTGCCAGCTCACCAATGCGGGTGGGGGGGATTAATCAGCCCCAGCATTTT. This gives the protein CASSPMRVGGINQPQHF.

This clone was seen only once. V is TRBV5-1 and J is TRBJ2-6, with a tentative D call TRBD1 (6 bases). The V gene's germline CDR1 is SGHRS and CDR2 YFSETQ. The CDR3 runs to 17 residues. The V and J ends lost 1 base and 0 bases respectively, with 11 bases between them. CDR3 protein: CASSLSSGDSGANVLTF. The CDR3, as DNA: TGCGCCAGCAGCTTGTCATCAGGGGACTCTGGGGCCAACGTCCTGACTTTC.

This chain uses TRBV2 with TRBJ2-2; D is undetermined. V lost 6 bases, J lost 8 bases, and 13 bases lay in between. The germline CDR1 and CDR2 sequences are SNHLY and FYNNEI. CDR3 length equals 13 residues. The chain's CDR3 is CASRIDGLGELFF. The DNA of the CDR3 is TGTGCCAGCAGGATCGACGGGTTGGGGGAGCTGTTTTTT. Based on the CDR3 plus reference TRBV2 and TRBJ2-2, the full variable domain is EPEVTQTPSHQVTQMGQEVILRCVPISNHLYFYWYRQILGQKVEFLVSFYNNEISEKSEIFDDQFSVERPDGSNFTLKIRSTKLEDSAMYFCASRIDGLGELFFGEGSRLTVL.

V usage is TRBV7-3 and J usage is TRBJ2-3; no clear D gene. Germline values: CDR1 SGHTA, CDR2 FQGTGA. Trimming shortened V by 2 bases and J by 1 base, and 10 bases separated the two germline ends. The CDR3 loop spans 15 amino acids. The CDR3 loop reads CASSLYPRGTDTQYF. CDR3 DNA sequence: TGTGCCAGCAGCTTATATCCCCGGGGCACAGATACGCAGTATTTT.

V and J are TRBV9 and TRBJ2-5, with TRBD2 as a possible D gene (6 bases). V lost 3 bases and J lost 7, with 13 bases in between. From germline, CDR1 is SGDLS and CDR2 YYNGEE. This CDR3 region has 13 residues. As DNA, the CDR3 is TGTGCCAGCAGCGGGGGACCCGGGGGGACCCAGTACTTC. Its protein product is CASSGGPGGTQYF.

The rearrangement joins TRBV2 to TRBJ2-7; D might be TRBD1 (6 bases). The length of the CDR3 is 13 residues. V was shortened by 6 bases and J by 0 bases, with 9 bases between the two germline ends. The germline V gene has CDR1 SNHLY and CDR2 FYNNEI. CDR3 nucleotide sequence: TGTGCCAGCAGCCAGGACAGCTCCTACGAGCAGTACTTC. Protein sequence: CASSQDSSYEQYF. The full variable domain, with the rest looked up from reference TRBV2 and TRBJ2-7, is EPEVTQTPSHQVTQMGQEVILRCVPISNHLYFYWYRQILGQKVEFLVSFYNNEISEKSEIFDDQFSVERPDGSNFTLKIRSTKLEDSAMYFCASSQDSSYEQYFGPGTRLTVT.

Concerning this clone itself: This may arise from a read error, as a much more abundant clone is one base away. The chain is built from TRBV4-2 and TRBJ1-1; the match to TRBD1 covers 7 bases. The CDR3 runs to 15 residues. With 4 bases clipped from V and 5 bases from J, the junction kept 10 bases outside the gene matches. Germline lookup yields CDR1 LGHNA and CDR2 YNFKEQ. The chain's CDR3 is CASSPSDRVGTEAFF. The CDR3 DNA follows: TGTGCCAGCAGCCCCAGCGACAGGGTGGGAACTGAAGCTTTCTTT.

The chain carries TRBV4-2 and TRBJ2-5; TRBD1 matches 9 bases. The last part of the DNA fits TRBJ2-7 better; the J call may be wrong. The CDR3 runs to 17 residues. In germline, CDR1 is LGHNA, CDR2 YNFKEQ. The CDR3 DNA sequence: TGTGCCAGCAGCCGCGAGGGACAGGGAACCCAATCCTACGAGCAGTACTTC. Translating it yields CASSREGQGTQSYEQYF.

This clone has a handful of counts. CDR3 nucleotide sequence: TGCGCCAGCAGCTGGGGGCAGGGGACGGGCACTGAAGCTTTCTTT. Translation gives CASSWGQGTGTEAFF. The chain has TRBV5-1 and TRBJ1-1; D possibly corresponds to TRBD1 (6 bases). The CDR3 loop spans 15 amino acids. Trimming removed 3 bases from V and 4 bases from J, with 16 bases in between. Germline V gene lookup returns CDR1 SGHRS and CDR2 YFSETQ.

The chain's CDR3 is CASCPDRTYYGYTF. The DNA of the CDR3 is TGTGCTAGTTGCCCGGACAGGACTTACTATGGCTACACCTTC. V is TRBV12-5 and J is TRBJ1-2, with TRBD1 matching over 7 bases. Germline V CDR1 and CDR2: LGHNT, FRNRAP. The J segment lost 3 bases and the V segment lost 8 bases, leaving 9 bases of the junction unmatched. This CDR3 spans 14 amino acids.

This chain uses TRBV6-5 with TRBJ2-2; the D gene is possibly TRBD2 (5 bases). Germline V gene data show CDR1 as MNHEY and CDR2 as SVGAGI. CDR3 size: 15 residues. Trimming left V 2 bases short and J 3 bases short, with 10 bases between. The CDR3 sequence: CASSYAEGDTGELFF. The CDR3 DNA is TGTGCCAGCAGTTACGCCGAGGGCGACACCGGGGAGCTGTTTTTT.